The 21 T cell receptor beta chains below were found in one sample sequenced in a study of blood T cell repertoires in COVID-19. The method was immunoSEQ multiplex PCR; TCRdb's version includes in-frame clones alone and lacks a portion of them. This sample carries about 86,000 clones, 75% to 90% of them seen once, and the ten largest clones take 30% to 35%. Sequences were obtained from peripheral blood. These receptors all come from a woman of 80 years or more with active or convalescent COVID-19.

This chain connects TRBV19 to TRBJ1-5, with a weak D call TRBD1 (5 bases). The CDR3 is 16 residues long. Germline V gives CDR1 LNHDA, CDR2 SQIVND (reference sequence). V shed 6 bases and J shed 7 bases, with 22 bases lying between them. The chain's CDR3 is CASRTPGQGGMQPQHF. In nucleotides, the CDR3 is TGTGCCAGTAGGACCCCTGGGCAGGGTGGTATGCAGCCCCAGCATTTT.

The chain has TRBV28 and TRBJ1-5, with D unresolved. The CDR3 length is 16 residues. Germline V gives CDR1 MDHEN, CDR2 SYDVKM. V shed 2 bases and J shed 1 base, with 12 bases lying between them. CDR3 sequence: CASSLNRRGSNQPQHF. CDR3 nucleotide sequence: TGTGCCAGCAGTTTAAATCGCCGGGGAAGCAATCAGCCCCAGCATTTT.

The rearrangement links TRBV2 to TRBJ2-3, with 10 bases lining up with TRBD2. The CDR3 sequence is 17 residues long. The germline V gene encodes CDR1 SNHLY and CDR2 FYNNEI. The V and J ends lost 4 bases and 0 bases, in that order; junction bases with no gene match: 7. CDR3 in DNA: TGTGCCAGCAGTGTCCCCAGCGGGAGGGGTAGCACAGATACGCAGTATTTT. Protein sequence: CASSVPSGRGSTDTQYF.

The V call is TRBV6-5, the J call TRBJ1-3; D remains ambiguous. Germline V CDR1 and CDR2: MNHEY, SVGAGI. V lost 0 bases, J lost 2 bases, and 8 bases lay in between. The CDR3 spans 15 residues. The DNA of the CDR3 is TGTGCCAGCAGTTACTCGAATACGGCTGGAAACACCATATATTTT. It codes for CASSYSNTAGNTIYF.

The CDR3 reads CAISGPGAETQYF. For the CDR3, the DNA is TGTGCCATCAGTGGTCCGGGTGCGGAGACCCAGTACTTC. The gene calls are TRBV10-3 and TRBJ2-5; no clear D. Germline V lookup: CDR1 ENHRY, CDR2 SYGVKD. The V end lost 4 bases, the J end lost 5 bases, and 11 bases lay between the germline ends. This CDR3 comprises 13 residues.

This clone showed up just a few times. The genes are TRBV6-6 and TRBJ1-4; TRBD1 might be the D (5 bases). This CDR3 region has 16 residues. Germline loops: CDR1 MNHNY, CDR2 SVGAGI (reference sequence). V was cut by 0 bases and J by 0 bases, with 8 bases left in between. CDR3 in amino acids: CASSYSATATNEKLFF. The CDR3, as DNA: TGTGCCAGCAGTTACTCGGCGACAGCAACTAATGAAAAACTGTTTTTT.

This clone was seen only a few times. The chain employs TRBV5-1 and TRBJ1-6; D is perhaps TRBD1 (5 bases). V lost 1 base and J 10 bases, leaving 12 bases between the germline ends. The CDR3 sequence is 14 residues long. Germline CDR1 and CDR2: SGHRS and YFSETQ. The CDR3 loop is CASSLWGVGSPLHF. CDR3 nucleotides: TGCGCCAGCAGCTTGTGGGGGGTAGGATCACCCCTCCACTTT.

This chain links TRBV19 with TRBJ1-1, with 7 bases that match TRBD1. The CDR3 is made up of 14 amino acids. J lost 10 bases, V lost 3 bases, and 11 bases had no gene match. Germline lookup yields CDR1 LNHDA and CDR2 SQIVND (reference sequence). CDR3 bases: TGTGCCAGTAGTATTATGACAGGGCAAGGTGTAGCTTTCTTT. This sequence encodes CASSIMTGQGVAFF.

This clone showed up just a few times. V usage is TRBV12-3 or TRBV12-4 and J usage is TRBJ1-3; D is unclear. This CDR3 is 12 amino acids long. Trimming removed 3 bases from V and 5 bases from J, with 5 bases in between. CDR3 sequence (DNA): TGTGCCAGCAGTTTTAGTCGAAACACCATATATTTT. Translating gives CASSFSRNTIYF.

The chain combines TRBV2 with TRBJ2-1; maybe TRBD2 (6 bases). V dropped 2 bases and J dropped 7 bases, with 12 bases sitting between them. The germline V gene encodes CDR1 SNHLY and CDR2 FYNNEI. The CDR3 has 14 residues. DNA of the CDR3: TGTGCCAGCAGTGAATCCCGAGGAGGGAATGAGCAGTTCTTC. This gives the protein CASSESRGGNEQFF.

This sequence joins TRBV24-1 and TRBJ2-1, with unresolved D. Per germline, CDR1 KGHDR and CDR2 SFDVKD. V was cut by 6 bases and J by 6 bases, with 5 bases left in between. This CDR3 has 11 amino acids. The DNA for the CDR3 is TGTGCCACCAGTAGCCCCAATGAGCAGTTCTTC. Protein product: CATSSPNEQFF.

The chain is built from TRBV3-1 (or the pseudogene TRBV3-2) and TRBJ2-7; TRBD2 matches 10 bases. The junction had 12 bases not matched to a gene; V was cut back by 5 bases and J by 8 bases. Per the germline V gene, CDR1 is LGHDT and CDR2 is YNNKEL (reference sequence). The CDR3 is 15 residues long. CDR3 protein: CASSDVAGGPAKQYF. Written as DNA, the CDR3 is TGTGCCAGCAGCGATGTAGCGGGAGGCCCGGCGAAGCAGTACTTC.

In DNA form, the CDR3 reads TGTGCCAGCAGCGTACTAGCTTGGGAGACCCAGTACTTC. Amino acid sequence: CASSVLAWETQYF. The chain carries TRBV7-3 and TRBJ2-5, with D tentatively TRBD2 (6 bases). V was pared by 5 bases and J by 5 bases, with 12 bases between. CDR3 length: 13 residues. CDR1 SGHTA and CDR2 FQGTGA come from the germline V gene.

This clone was seen just once. CDR3 in amino acids: CASSLGYRGSSYSYEQYF. DNA for the CDR3: TGTGCCAGCAGCTTGGGGTACAGGGGCTCATCATACTCCTACGAGCAGTACTTC. The J gene is TRBJ2-7, the V gene TRBV5-6, with 7 bases fitting TRBD1. The CDR3 consists of 18 residues. The germline V gene encodes CDR1 SGHDT and CDR2 YYEEEE. V trimming: 0 bases; J trimming: 0 bases; junction bases outside the gene matches: 12.

J is TRBJ1-1 and V is TRBV7-3, with D possibly being TRBD1 (6 bases). The V end was cut by 5 bases, the J end by 4 bases, with 17 bases between. This CDR3 region has 15 residues. Per the germline V gene, CDR1 is SGHTA and CDR2 is FQGTGA. CDR3 loop: CASSDLRGVSTEAFF. The CDR3 coding sequence is TGTGCCAGCAGCGACCTCAGGGGAGTGAGCACTGAAGCTTTCTTT.

The genes are TRBV6-1 and TRBJ2-1, with a tentative D call TRBD2 (5 bases). Germline CDR1 reads MNHNS; CDR2 reads SASEGT. The CDR3 has 17 residues. Deletions cut 3 bases from V and 8 bases from J, with 23 bases between. CDR3 loop: CASSENWETFLGHEQFF. DNA of the CDR3: TGTGCCAGCAGTGAGAATTGGGAGACGTTTCTTGGCCATGAGCAGTTCTTC.

The chain couples TRBV30 to TRBJ2-1; no firm D call. Per the germline V gene, CDR1 is GTSNPN and CDR2 is SVGIG (reference sequence). With 3 bases removed from V and 2 bases from J, the gap between germline ends came to 8 bases. The CDR3 contains 13 residues. This CDR3 is CAWSSSPYNEQFF. Here the CDR3 DNA reads TGTGCCTGGAGCAGTAGCCCCTACAATGAGCAGTTCTTC. Based on the CDR3 plus reference TRBV30 and TRBJ2-1, the full variable domain is SQTIHQWPATLVQPVGSPLSLECTVEGTSNPNLYWYRQAAGRGLQLLFYSVGIGQISSEVPQNLSASRPQDRQFILSSKKLLLSDSGFYLCAWSSSPYNEQFFGPGTRLTVL.

Comment on this clone: The junction shows a germline mismatch at one end, possibly a read error. This chain connects TRBV7-6 to TRBJ1-1; D perhaps matches TRBD1 (5 bases). CDR3 length: 15 residues. Germline values: CDR1 SGHVS, CDR2 FNYEAQ. This CDR3 reads CASSLVAGVNTETFF. The CDR3 nucleotides are TGTGCCAGCAGCTTAGTGGCGGGGGTGAACACTGAAACTTTCTTT.

This clone turned up a few times. The chain uses TRBV11-2 and TRBJ1-2; 7 positions agree with TRBD1. V lost 4 bases to trimming and J lost 8 bases; unmatched junction nucleotides: 7. The CDR3 sequence is 13 residues long. In germline, CDR1 is SGHAT, CDR2 FQNNGV. CDR3 coding DNA: TGTGCCAGCAGCTCCCAGGGGGTCGGCGGCTACACCTTC. It codes for CASSSQGVGGYTF.

The rearrangement joins TRBV23-1 to TRBJ2-4; D possibly corresponds to TRBD1 (5 bases). TRBV23-1 is reported as an ORF; its role is uncertain. V was clipped by 4 bases and J by 1 base, with 14 bases between them. This CDR3 spans 16 amino acids. The CDR3: CASSRAGPIAKNIQYF. In nucleotides, the CDR3 is TGCGCCAGCAGTCGGGCAGGGCCTATCGCCAAAAACATTCAGTACTTC.

This clone was seen only once. The chain recombines TRBV5-1 with TRBJ2-2; tentative D call: TRBD1 (5 bases). Germline V CDR1 and CDR2: SGHRS, YFSETQ. V lost 4 bases and J lost 4, with 11 bases in between. The length of the CDR3 is 14 residues. The CDR3: CASSPRVGTGELFF. CDR3 bases: TGCGCCAGCAGCCCCAGGGTCGGCACCGGGGAGCTGTTTTTT.